This T cell receptor beta chain originates from a study of cytomegalovirus exposure and HLA in healthy donors. Study-level findings and limits: Segments of the TCR beta V type were, in most cases, productive about 87% or about 30% of the time in an earlier analysis. It was reported that the classifier diagnosed cytomegalovirus status with high specificity and sensitivity in both the original and validation cohorts.

13 Jbeta primers and 60 Vbeta primers were used for the PCR. The assay was immunoSEQ multiplex PCR, and TCRdb's table has in-frame clones only and misses some. The sample holds about 130,000 clones, around 80% seen once. Comments on this clone: What it binds is unknown. A junction end diverges from the germline sequence, so it may reflect a read error.

Looked up from germline, CDR1 is MNHNY and CDR2 is SVGAGI (reference sequence). The CDR3 is made up of 14 amino acids. The gene calls are TRBV6-6 and TRBJ1-1, with 8 bases identical to TRBD1. This sequence was found in a man between 25 and 39 years old in good health and CMV-seronegative. Input material: PBMCs. CDR3 sequence (DNA): TGTGCCAGCAGTAACTCGGACAGGGCCACTGAAGCTTTCTTT. This codes for CASSNSDRATEAFF.